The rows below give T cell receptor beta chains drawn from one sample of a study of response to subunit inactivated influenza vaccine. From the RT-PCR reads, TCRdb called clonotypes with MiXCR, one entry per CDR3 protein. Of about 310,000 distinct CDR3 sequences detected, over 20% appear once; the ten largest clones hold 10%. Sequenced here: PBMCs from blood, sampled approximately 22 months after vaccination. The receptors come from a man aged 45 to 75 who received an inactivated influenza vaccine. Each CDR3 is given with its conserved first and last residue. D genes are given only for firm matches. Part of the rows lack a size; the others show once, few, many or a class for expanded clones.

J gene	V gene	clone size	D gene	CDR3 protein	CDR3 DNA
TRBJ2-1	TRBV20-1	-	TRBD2	CSASLLAGGRDEQFF	TGCAGTGCCAGCCTTCTAGCGGGGGGGCGGGATGAGCAGTTCTTC
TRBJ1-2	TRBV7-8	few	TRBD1	CASSYRGTTEGGYTF	TGTGCCAGCAGCTACAGGGGGACAACGGAAGGGGGCTACACCTTC
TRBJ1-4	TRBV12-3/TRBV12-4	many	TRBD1	CASRRQGMRGEKLFF	TGTGCCAGCAGACGACAGGGGATGAGAGGTGAAAAACTGTTTTTT
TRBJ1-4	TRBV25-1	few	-	CASSVGGRGNEKLFF	TGTGCCAGCAGTGTCGGGGGCAGGGGTAATGAAAAACTGTTTTTT
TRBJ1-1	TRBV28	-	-	CASSLIEVTEAFF	TGTGCCAGCAGTTTAATCGAGGTCACTGAAGCTTTCTTT
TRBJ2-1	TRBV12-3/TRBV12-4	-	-	CASSPTGTPSSYNEQFF	TGTGCCAGCAGCCCTACCGGGACTCCTAGCTCCTACAATGAGCAGTTCTTC
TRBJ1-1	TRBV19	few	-	CATLIGGTSTEAFF	TGTGCCACCCTAATCGGGGGGACGAGCACTGAAGCTTTCTTT
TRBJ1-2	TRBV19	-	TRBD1	CASSTSRQGRYHF	TGTGCCAGTAGTACCTCCCGACAGGGACGGTACCACTTC
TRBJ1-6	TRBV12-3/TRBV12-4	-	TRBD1	CASSFLDRGRPLHF	TGTGCCAGCAGTTTCCTGGACAGGGGGAGACCCCTCCACTTT
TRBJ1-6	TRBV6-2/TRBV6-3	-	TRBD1	CASSRVTGTSPLHF	TGTGCCAGCAGTCGAGTGACAGGGACGTCACCCCTCCACTTT
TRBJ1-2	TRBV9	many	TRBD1	CASSGRTGVGYGYTF	TGTGCCAGCAGCGGGAGGACAGGGGTAGGGTATGGCTACACCTTC
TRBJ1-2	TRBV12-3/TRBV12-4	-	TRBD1	CASRFGQGPGYTF	TGTGCCAGCAGATTTGGACAGGGCCCTGGCTACACCTTC
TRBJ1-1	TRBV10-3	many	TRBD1	CAISMDRGIAAEAFF	TGTGCCATCAGCATGGACAGGGGGATAGCGGCTGAAGCTTTCTTT
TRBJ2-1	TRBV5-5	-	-	CASSFELATNEQFF	TGTGCCAGCAGCTTTGAGCTAGCGACAAATGAGCAGTTCTTC
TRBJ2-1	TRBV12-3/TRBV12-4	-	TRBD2	CASSPLAGNEQFF	TGTGCCAGCAGTCCACTAGCGGGCAATGAGCAGTTCTTC
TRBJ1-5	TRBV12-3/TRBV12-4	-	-	CASSLRRVAQPQHF	TGTGCCAGCAGTTTGAGAAGGGTAGCTCAGCCCCAGCATTTT
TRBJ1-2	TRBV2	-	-	CASSESAGGYTF	TGTGCCAGCAGTGAGAGTGCGGGGGGCTACACCTTC
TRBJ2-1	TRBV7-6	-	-	CASSFTSEGASSYNEQFF	TGTGCCAGCAGCTTCACTAGCGAGGGGGCCAGCTCCTACAATGAGCAGTTCTTC
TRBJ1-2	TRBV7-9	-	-	CASSLQQFYSYTF	TGTGCCAGCAGCTTACAACAGTTCTATAGCTACACCTTC
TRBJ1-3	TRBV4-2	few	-	CASSPFVGLSGNTIYF	TGTGCCAGCAGCCCCTTTGTCGGGCTCTCTGGAAACACCATATATTTT
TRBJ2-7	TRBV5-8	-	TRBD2	CASSLGDYSAREQYF	TGTGCCAGCAGCTTGGGGGACTACAGTGCTCGCGAGCAGTACTTC
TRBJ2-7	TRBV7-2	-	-	CASSFSRGPSYEQYF	TGTGCCAGCAGCTTTAGCAGGGGCCCAAGCTACGAGCAGTACTTC
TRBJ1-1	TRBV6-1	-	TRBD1	CASSGSGGITKAFF	TGTGCCAGCAGTGGATCAGGGGGGATCACTAAAGCTTTCTTT
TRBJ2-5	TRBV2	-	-	CASSVALVETQYF	TGTGCCAGCAGTGTGGCGCTAGTCGAGACCCAGTACTTC
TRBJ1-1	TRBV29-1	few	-	CSVVGAEAFF	TGCAGCGTCGTGGGTGCTGAAGCTTTCTTT
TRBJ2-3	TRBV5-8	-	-	CASSYYRFSTDTQYF	TGTGCCAGCAGCTATTACAGATTTAGCACAGATACGCAGTATTTT
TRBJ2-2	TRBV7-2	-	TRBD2	CASGSGTSGGGELFF	TGTGCCAGCGGATCCGGGACTAGCGGTGGGGGGGAGCTGTTTTTT
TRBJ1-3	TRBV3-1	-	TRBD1	CASSPRTGLTGNTIYF	TGTGCCAGCAGCCCTCGGACAGGGCTAACCGGAAACACCATATATTTT
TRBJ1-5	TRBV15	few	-	CATARQNSNQPQHF	TGTGCCACCGCCCGGCAGAATAGCAATCAGCCCCAGCATTTT
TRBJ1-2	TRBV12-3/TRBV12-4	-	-	CASSSRYGYTF	TGTGCCAGCAGCTCGCGGTATGGCTACACCTTC